The 5 T cell receptor beta chains below were found in one sample sequenced in a study of CXCR3-negative and CXCR3-positive naive CD8 T cells. UMI-labeled 5' RACE TRB cDNA libraries were prepared from the cells. Reprocessing the 5' RACE reads, TCRdb reports a single entry for every CDR3 protein and omits DNA. The listing records about 5,300 distinct CDR3 sequences. Input material: naive CXCR3- CD8+ T cells from blood. Subset: CD45RO-CCR7+CD27+CD95- naive CD8+ T cells lacking CXCR3 (TNR3-). The receptors originated from a human donor in good health. Some clones in this sample may be carry-over from other donors' samples.

This clonotype is identified as medium-sized (0.01 to 0.1%) from frequency. The genes are TRBV7-2 and TRBJ1-6; TCRdb picks TRBD1, but there is no DNA to check that call. The CDR3 has 15 residues. In germline, CDR1 is SGHTA, CDR2 FQGNSA. The CDR3 reads CASSSRDSVNSPLHF.

V gene TRBV20-1 combines with J gene TRBJ1-2; without DNA, the TCRdb call of TRBD1 cannot be checked. The length of the CDR3 is 14 residues. CDR1 is DFQATT and CDR2 is SNEGSKA in the germline V gene (reference sequence). The CDR3 reads CSARFPTVYYGYTF.

This sequence joins TRBV29-1 and TRBJ1-1. This CDR3 has 13 amino acids. CDR1 is SQVTM, CDR2 ANQGSEA, per germline. The CDR3 is CSVRVRDAHEAFF.

This clonotype is medium-sized by frequency. V gene TRBV28 combines with J gene TRBJ2-7; TCRdb selects TRBD1, and the lack of DNA leaves this call unchecked. Germline V gene data show CDR1 as MDHEN and CDR2 as SYDVKM. This CDR3 is built from 16 residues. The CDR3 sequence: CASSFSGTATNYEQYF.

The chain has TRBV18 and TRBJ2-7; TCRdb's D gene call, TRBD1, goes unchecked for lack of DNA. CDR1 is KGHSH, CDR2 LQKENI, per germline. CDR3 length: 13 amino acids. The chain's CDR3 is CASSPGQYYEQYF.